This TCR beta chain derives from a study of identifying expanded T cells in peripheral blood. Measured with immunoSEQ multiplex PCR; TCRdb has only the in-frame clones, and not every one. Seen here are some 95,000 clones, about 86% observed once, and the top ten hold around 5.2%. Study results and limitations: Over around two and four weeks, about 17 and 20 clones changed, versus around 1.2 between replicates. Across healthy donors, higher total template counts meant significantly greater approximately 2-week count variance.

Trimming cost V 6 bases and J 3 bases; bases outside gene matches: 4. Per the germline V gene, CDR1 is MNHNS and CDR2 is SASEGT. The CDR3 loop spans 13 amino acids. Notes on this clone: Its antigen is unknown.

Healthy donors had no documented immune events, such as infections, while sampled. The TCR sequence derives from a person aged 18 to 75 in good health. Sequencing was carried out using blood. This chain joins TRBV6-1 and TRBJ1-2, with 7 bases aligning to TRBD1. The CDR3 sequence: CASSEQGHYGYTF. As DNA, the CDR3 is TGTGCCAGCAGCGAACAGGGGCACTATGGCTACACCTTC.